Reported below is one TCR beta chain. The sample carries other DNA sequences with the same CDR3. The germline V gene encodes CDR1 SGHNT and CDR2 YENEEA. Trimming left V 3 bases short and J 1 base short, with 9 bases between. The CDR3 extends over 14 amino acids. The source of the sample is a study of shared clonotypes between healthy human individuals. Study details: CD4 naive and CD4 memory each took three plates per donor, while CD8 naive took two and CD8 memory one.

Original data processing: Filtering differed because ImmunoSEQ produced junction-only sequences that carried no quality scores. TCRdb's table, derived via immunoSEQ multiplex PCR, lists solely in-frame clones and lacks some. The DNA was the basis for D and trimming; V, J and clone size are from that table. The repertoire holds 2 million to 2.5 million clones, 90% to 95% seen once, with more than 0.1% in the top ten. This TCR derives from a young man in good health. The rearrangement joins TRBV11-3 to TRBJ1-1; unclear D gene. The sequencing sample was made of naive CD4+ T cells sorted from blood. The subset: CD45RA+ positively selected. The CDR3 region has the DNA TGTGCCAGCAGCTTGGATGGAGGGAACACTGAAGCTTTCTTT. Translating it yields CASSLDGGNTEAFF.